Following are 22 T cell receptor beta chains from one sample sequenced in a study of cytomegalovirus exposure and HLA in healthy donors. The PCR made use of 60 Vbeta and 13 Jbeta primers. Profiling relied on immunoSEQ multiplex PCR, and the TCRdb table lists in-frame clones only, not all of them. The data hold 200,000 to 250,000 clones, with approximately 80% observed a single time. Sequencing was done on a sample of PBMCs. These receptors were taken from a man aged 25 to 40 in good health and CMV-seronegative.

The chain combines TRBV15 with TRBJ1-2, with D perhaps TRBD1 (5 bases). The V end lost 3 bases, the J end lost 8 bases, and 22 bases lay between the germline ends. Germline values: CDR1 LNHNV, CDR2 YYDKDF (reference sequence). The CDR3 runs to 16 residues. The CDR3 DNA follows: TGTGCCACCAGCAGGGCCCCCGAAGCAGGGCGCGAAGGCTACACCTTC. It codes for CATSRAPEAGREGYTF.

V is TRBV25-1 and J is TRBJ2-2; TRBD2 matches at 8 bases. There are 13 residues in the CDR3. Germline V gene lookup returns CDR1 MGHDK and CDR2 SYGVNS. V shed 7 bases and J 10 bases; nucleotides not matched to a gene: 8. The CDR3 sequence is CASTRGAGVELFF. CDR3 DNA sequence: TGTGCCAGCACCCGAGGAGCGGGGGTGGAGCTGTTTTTT.

The CDR3 DNA is TGTGCCAGCAGCTTAGGGGGACAGGGGGCTTCCGGGGAGCTGTTTTTT. Protein: CASSLGGQGASGELFF. V usage is TRBV11-3 and J usage is TRBJ2-2, with 12 bases aligning to TRBD1. Trimming removed 1 base from V and 6 bases from J; junction bases left unmatched: 3. Looked up from germline, CDR1 is SGHNT and CDR2 is YENEEA. The CDR3 consists of 16 residues.

The chain combines TRBV29-1 with TRBJ2-7; possibly TRBD1 for D (5 bases). The CDR3 length is 12 residues. Trimming cost V 8 bases and J 6 bases, with 17 bases left between them. Germline assignment: CDR1 SQVTM and CDR2 ANQGSEA. In DNA form, the CDR3 reads TGCAGCCTACAGCTAGGGGCTGGCGAGCAGTACTTC. It codes for CSLQLGAGEQYF.

The chain has TRBV28 and TRBJ1-5; 8 positions match TRBD1. This CDR3 has 19 residues. J lost 2 bases, V lost 3 bases, and 15 bases had no gene match. CDR1 and CDR2 from the germline V gene are MDHEN and SYDVKM. The CDR3 region has the DNA TGTGCCAGCAGTTTCAGGGACAGGACTTCATGGCGGGGCAATCAGCCCCAGCATTTT. It codes for CASSFRDRTSWRGNQPQHF. Combining the CDR3 with reference TRBV28 and TRBJ1-5 gives the whole variable domain DVKVTQSSRYLVKRTGEKVFLECVQDMDHENMFWYRQDPGLGLRLIYFSYDVKMKEKGDIPEGYSVSREKKERFSLILESASTNQTSMYLCASSFRDRTSWRGNQPQHFGDGTRLSIL.

The chain joins TRBV27 to TRBJ1-4, with D tentatively TRBD1 (6 bases). Per germline, CDR1 MNHEY and CDR2 SMNVEV (reference sequence). This CDR3 has 14 amino acids. Trimming stripped 0 bases from V and 8 bases from J, with 10 bases between. The CDR3 reads CASSLSGGPEKLFF. The CDR3 nucleotides read TGTGCCAGCAGTTTATCAGGGGGTCCGGAAAAACTGTTTTTT.

The sample holds a few counts of this clone. The chain recombines TRBV6-1 with TRBJ1-4, with 11 bases identical to TRBD1. V dropped 5 bases and J dropped 12; count of bases not matched to a gene: 5. Germline lookup yields CDR1 MNHNS and CDR2 SASEGT. The CDR3 runs to 13 residues. CDR3 sequence: CASSTRTGGELFF. For the CDR3, the DNA is TGTGCCAGCAGTACTCGGACAGGGGGCGAACTGTTTTTT.

CDR3 DNA sequence: TGTGCCGGCGGTCAGGGAATCGGACAGCCCCAGCATTTT. It encodes CAGGQGIGQPQHF. J is TRBJ1-5 and V is TRBV6-4, with D possibly TRBD1 on 5 matching bases. Germline CDR1 is MRHNA and CDR2 is SNTAGT. V was shortened by 11 bases and J by 7 bases, with 18 bases between the two germline ends. The CDR3 runs 13 residues.

Regarding this clone: The junction departs from the called germline gene at one end, perhaps through a read error. The chain couples TRBV7-7 to TRBJ2-1, with TRBD2 identical over 9 bases. This CDR3 region has 16 residues. Germline V gene sequence: CDR1 SSHAT, CDR2 FNYEAQ (reference sequence). CDR3: CASSLVAGGPPNEQFF. The CDR3 nucleotides are TGTGCTAGCAGCTTAGTCGCGGGGGGGCCCCCCAATGAGCAGTTCTTC.

This clone has only a few counts. The chain recombines TRBV5-6 with TRBJ1-2, with 7 nucleotides matching TRBD1. V lost 4 bases and J lost 2; bases outside the gene matches: 2. The CDR3 has 13 amino acids. Germline loops: CDR1 SGHDT, CDR2 YYEEEE. CDR3 sequence: CASSGQENYGYTF. The CDR3 DNA reads TGTGCCAGCAGCGGACAGGAAAACTATGGCTACACCTTC.

V and J are TRBV9 and TRBJ2-3; 7 bases are shared with TRBD1. The CDR3 has 14 residues. After removal of 4 bases from V and 3 bases from J, the junction contained 5 bases not matched to a gene. Per the germline V gene, CDR1 is SGDLS and CDR2 is YYNGEE. This CDR3 reads CASSSGQVTDTQYF. The DNA for the CDR3 is TGTGCCAGCAGCTCAGGACAGGTAACAGATACGCAGTATTTT.

The CDR3 here is CASSLHSGGSYEQYF. The CDR3, as DNA: TGTGCCAGCAGTCTCCATAGCGGGGGATCCTACGAGCAGTACTTC. The V call is TRBV6-5, the J call TRBJ2-7, with 9 bases identical to TRBD2. Trimming cost V 5 bases and J 1 base; bases outside gene matches: 6. There are 15 residues in the CDR3. Germline V gene data show CDR1 as MNHEY and CDR2 as SVGAGI.

This chain links TRBV2 with TRBJ1-5; TRBD1 aligns across 8 bases. CDR1 and CDR2 from the germline V gene are SNHLY and FYNNEI. The CDR3 runs to 15 residues. After removal of 7 bases from V and 5 bases from J, the junction contained 10 bases not matched to a gene. The CDR3 protein is CASIQGDRWDQPQHF. The CDR3 DNA reads TGTGCCAGCATTCAGGGGGACAGGTGGGATCAGCCCCAGCATTTT.

The chain joins TRBV19 to TRBJ2-6; unclear D gene. Germline CDR1 reads LNHDA; CDR2 reads SQIVND (reference sequence). This CDR3 is built from 15 residues. Between the trimmed V and J ends, which lost 3 bases and 0 bases, there was a span of 6 bases. CDR3 coding DNA: TGTGCCAGTAGTATTCAGTTCTCTGGGGCCAACGTCCTGACTTTC. Translating gives CASSIQFSGANVLTF.

The rearrangement joins TRBV11-2 to TRBJ1-1; no clear D gene. CDR1 is SGHAT and CDR2 is FQNNGV in the germline V gene. The V gene lost 0 bases and the J gene lost 11 bases, with 7 bases spanning the gap. CDR3 size: 11 residues. This CDR3 reads CASSLDLPAFF. In DNA form, the CDR3 reads TGTGCCAGCAGCTTAGATCTTCCGGCTTTCTTT.

CDR3 nucleotide sequence: TGTGCCAGCAGACCCGGGGACAGCTCTGGAAACACCATATATTTT. Translation: CASRPGDSSGNTIYF. J is TRBJ1-3 and V is TRBV2; TRBD1 matches 7 bases. Trimming removed 6 bases from V and 0 bases from J; junction bases left unmatched: 5. The CDR3 is made up of 15 amino acids. In germline, CDR1 is SNHLY, CDR2 FYNNEI. Together with reference TRBV2 and TRBJ1-3, the CDR3 gives the full variable domain: EPEVTQTPSHQVTQMGQEVILRCVPISNHLYFYWYRQILGQKVEFLVSFYNNEISEKSEIFDDQFSVERPDGSNFTLKIRSTKLEDSAMYFCASRPGDSSGNTIYFGEGSWLTVV.

A few counts support this clone. The chain recombines TRBV4-1 with TRBJ2-5, with D tentatively TRBD1 (6 bases). The germline CDR1 and CDR2 sequences are MGHRA and YSYEKL. This CDR3 region has 15 residues. The ends were cut back, 1 base at V and 5 bases at J, with 14 bases in the middle. In nucleotides, the CDR3 is TGCGCCAGCAGCCAAGGATTTACAGGGTGGGAGACCCAGTACTTC. Protein product: CASSQGFTGWETQYF.

This chain joins TRBV7-9 and TRBJ1-2, with 7 positions matching TRBD1. V shed 0 bases and J 2 bases; nucleotides not matched to a gene: 6. The CDR3 length is 16 residues. Looked up from germline, CDR1 is SEHNR and CDR2 is FQNEAQ (reference sequence). This CDR3 is CASSLAPGTANYGYTF. CDR3 nucleotides: TGTGCCAGCAGCTTAGCGCCTGGGACAGCGAACTATGGCTACACCTTC.

The chain links TRBV7-8 to TRBJ2-3, with TRBD2 identical over 8 bases. V was pared by 5 bases and J by 4 bases, with 11 bases of the junction left unmatched. The CDR3 contains 16 residues. Germline loops: CDR1 SGHVS, CDR2 FQNEAQ. The CDR3 DNA is TGTGCCAGCAGCCCACTACGGGGGGGGGCTTCAGATACGCAGTATTTT. It encodes CASSPLRGGASDTQYF.

The chain carries TRBV4-2 and TRBJ2-3; 11 bases agree with TRBD2. The CDR3 covers 16 residues. Trimming took 4 bases from V and 6 from J; bases not matched to a gene: 9. CDR1 and CDR2 (germline): LGHNA, YNFKEQ. This CDR3 reads CASSRPGASGGDTQYF. The CDR3, as DNA: TGTGCCAGCAGCCGACCCGGGGCTAGCGGGGGGGATACGCAGTATTTT.

This clone occurred a few times. The gene calls are TRBV9 and TRBJ2-3; D is unresolved. CDR1 and CDR2 from the germline V gene are SGDLS and YYNGEE. CDR3 length: 17 residues. With 3 bases removed from V and 0 bases from J, the gap between germline ends came to 17 bases. CDR3 nucleotide sequence: TGTGCCAGCAGCGCCCTCCTGGGTGGGCCGAGCACAGATACGCAGTATTTT. Translated: CASSALLGGPSTDTQYF. Combining the CDR3 with reference TRBV9 and TRBJ2-3 gives the whole variable domain DSGVTQTPKHLITATGQRVTLRCSPRSGDLSVYWYQQSLDQGLQFLIQYYNGEERAKGNILERFSAQQFPDLHSELNLSSLELGDSALYFCASSALLGGPSTDTQYFGPGTRLTVL.

The rearrangement joins TRBV6-4 to TRBJ2-1; D not resolved. V was pared by 3 bases and J by 0 bases, with 3 bases between. Germline-derived CDR1 and CDR2 are MRHNA and SNTAGT. CDR3 size: 13 residues. The CDR3 region has the DNA TGTGCCAGCAGTGAGCGCTCCTACAATGAGCAGTTCTTC. Translated: CASSERSYNEQFF.